These T cell receptor beta chains were read from a single sample in a study of T cell repertoires in cytomegalovirus infection. TCRdb reanalysed the reads using MiXCR and keeps one entry per CDR3 protein. The sample yields some 300,000 distinct CDR3 sequences, about 9.1% seen once. Sequences were obtained from PBMCs. The receptor set was obtained from a human donor in good health (CMV status not recorded). Some clones in this sample may be carry-over from other donors' samples. The CDR3 runs from the conserved cysteine through the conserved F or W. Each record gives: J gene, D gene, CDR3 length, V gene, clone size, CDR3 DNA, CDR3 protein. The D gene is left open where the match is weak. The size of a clone is reported for some rows only, either as once, few or many, or as a class for expanded clones.

J: TRBJ2-5
D: .
length: 13
V: TRBV19
size: many
DNA: TGTGCCAGTGGGAGACAGCTCCAAGAGACCCAGTACTTC
CDR3: CASGRQLQETQYF

J: TRBJ1-1
D: TRBD1
length: 12
V: TRBV20-1
size: .
DNA: TGCAGTGCCCCGGGACAGGACACTGAAGCTTTCTTT
CDR3: CSAPGQDTEAFF

J: TRBJ2-5
D: .
length: 16
V: TRBV29-1
size: many
DNA: TGCAGCGCCCTAGGTGGCAGGGTAAAGCCGCAAGAGACCCAGTACTTC
CDR3: CSALGGRVKPQETQYF

J: TRBJ1-6
D: TRBD1
length: 17
V: TRBV4-1
size: .
DNA: TGCGCCAGCAGCCAAGAGACACGCCCGACAGGGCGCTCACCCCTCCACTTT
CDR3: CASSQETRPTGRSPLHF

J: TRBJ1-1
D: .
length: 14
V: TRBV7-9
size: many
DNA: TGTGCCAGCAGCTCCTGGCCCTCGGCCCCTGAAGCTTTCTTT
CDR3: CASSSWPSAPEAFF

J: TRBJ2-6
D: .
length: 16
V: TRBV20-1
size: .
DNA: TGCAGTGCTACTGGGACACTTACTTCTGGGGCCAACGTCCTGACTTTC
CDR3: CSATGTLTSGANVLTF

J: TRBJ2-7
D: .
length: 10
V: TRBV13
size: many
DNA: TGTGCCAGCAGCTTAGATACGCAGTACTTC
CDR3: CASSLDTQYF

J: TRBJ2-1
D: .
length: 14
V: TRBV29-1
size: .
DNA: TGCAGCGTTGAAAATCTGCGACCCTACAATGAGCAGTTCTTC
CDR3: CSVENLRPYNEQFF

J: TRBJ2-7
D: .
length: 14
V: TRBV5-4
size: few
DNA: TGTGCCAGCGGACCCGGAGGGACCCCCTACGAGCAGTACTTC
CDR3: CASGPGGTPYEQYF

J: TRBJ2-5
D: .
length: 14
V: TRBV20-1
size: .
DNA: TGCAGTGCCAAGCGGGCAGCCGGAGGGGAGACCCAGTACTTC
CDR3: CSAKRAAGGETQYF

J: TRBJ2-1
D: TRBD2
length: 15
V: TRBV12-3/TRBV12-4
size: few
DNA: TGTGCCAGCAGTTTTTACGGGGGGGCCAGGAATGAGCAGTTCTTC
CDR3: CASSFYGGARNEQFF

J: TRBJ1-1
D: .
length: 11
V: TRBV10-3
size: many
DNA: TGTGCCATCAGTGAAGACCTTGAAGCTTTCTTT
CDR3: CAISEDLEAFF

J: TRBJ2-2
D: .
length: 14
V: TRBV20-1
size: many
DNA: TGCAGTGCTGTGGGCAGGGTGAACACCGGGGAGCTGTTTTTT
CDR3: CSAVGRVNTGELFF

J: TRBJ2-1
D: TRBD1
length: 15
V: TRBV2
size: once
DNA: TGTGCCAGCACAGGGGGTTATGGATCCTACAATGAGCAGTTCTTC
CDR3: CASTGGYGSYNEQFF

J: TRBJ2-1
D: .
length: 13
V: TRBV7-7
size: few
DNA: TGTGCTAGCAGCCCGGACTCCCTCGGTGAGCAGTTCTTC
CDR3: CASSPDSLGEQFF

J: TRBJ2-1
D: TRBD1
length: 18
V: TRBV20-1
size: many
DNA: TGCAGTGCTAGAGATTATACGGCGCGGACAGGGGCCTACAATGAGCAGTTCTTC
CDR3: CSARDYTARTGAYNEQFF

J: TRBJ1-2
D: TRBD1
length: 17
V: TRBV5-1
size: many
DNA: TGCGCCAGCAGCTTGAACGGACAGGGGGGGTTCAACTATGGCTACACCTTC
CDR3: CASSLNGQGGFNYGYTF

J: TRBJ1-2
D: TRBD1
length: 14
V: TRBV7-9
size: many
DNA: TGTGCCAGCAGCCCCTTAACAGGGGTGAGAGGCTACACCTTC
CDR3: CASSPLTGVRGYTF

J: TRBJ1-1
D: TRBD1
length: 14
V: TRBV28
size: many
DNA: TGTGCCAGCAGTTTAGGACAGGGGTTCACTGAAGCTTTCTTT
CDR3: CASSLGQGFTEAFF

J: TRBJ2-7
D: .
length: 14
V: TRBV2
size: once
DNA: TGTGCCAGCAGTCCGGACAGAGGGTACTACGAGCAGTACTTC
CDR3: CASSPDRGYYEQYF

J: TRBJ1-3
D: .
length: 16
V: TRBV28
size: many
DNA: TGTGCCAGCAGTCCAAGAGGGGTGGTTTCTGGAAACACCATATATTTT
CDR3: CASSPRGVVSGNTIYF

J: TRBJ1-2
D: .
length: 14
V: TRBV7-2
size: many
DNA: TGTGCCAGCAGCCTCCGGGACGGGACCTATGGCTACACCTTC
CDR3: CASSLRDGTYGYTF

J: TRBJ2-5
D: TRBD2
length: 13
V: TRBV29-1
size: .
DNA: TGCAGCGTTGCGGGACTAGAGGGCGAGACCCAGTACTTC
CDR3: CSVAGLEGETQYF

J: TRBJ2-1
D: .
length: 11
V: TRBV12-3/TRBV12-4
size: many
DNA: TGTGCCAGCAACCAGGGCTATGAGCAGTTCTTC
CDR3: CASNQGYEQFF

J: TRBJ1-1
D: .
length: 16
V: TRBV11-1
size: .
DNA: TGTGCCAGCAGTACACGGGCCTACGTTTCGGCGGTTGGAGCTTTCTTT
CDR3: CASSTRAYVSAVGAFF

J: TRBJ2-2
D: .
length: 16
V: TRBV7-2
size: many
DNA: TGTGCCAGCAGCCCCCGTCGGGACACTAACACCGGGGAGCTGTTTTTT
CDR3: CASSPRRDTNTGELFF

J: TRBJ2-2
D: .
length: 16
V: TRBV11-2
size: .
DNA: TGTGCCAGCAGCTTGGGGGTCGGCCCGGCCCCCGGGGAGCTGTTTTTT
CDR3: CASSLGVGPAPGELFF